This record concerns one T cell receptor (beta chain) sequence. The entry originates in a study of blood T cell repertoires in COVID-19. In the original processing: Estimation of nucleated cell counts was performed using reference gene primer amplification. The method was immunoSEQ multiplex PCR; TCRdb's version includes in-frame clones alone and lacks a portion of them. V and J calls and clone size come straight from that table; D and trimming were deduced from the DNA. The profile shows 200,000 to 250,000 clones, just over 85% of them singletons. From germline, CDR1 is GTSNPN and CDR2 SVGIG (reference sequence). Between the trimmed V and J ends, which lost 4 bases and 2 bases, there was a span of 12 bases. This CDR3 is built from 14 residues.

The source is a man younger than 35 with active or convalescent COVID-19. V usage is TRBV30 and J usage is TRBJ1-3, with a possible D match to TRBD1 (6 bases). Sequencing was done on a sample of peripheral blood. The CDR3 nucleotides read TGTGCCTGGACTAGTACAGGGACTGGAAACACCATATATTTT. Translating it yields CAWTSTGTGNTIYF. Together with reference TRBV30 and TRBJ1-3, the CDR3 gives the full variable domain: SQTIHQWPATLVQPVGSPLSLECTVEGTSNPNLYWYRQAAGRGLQLLFYSVGIGQISSEVPQNLSASRPQDRQFILSSKKLLLSDSGFYLCAWTSTGTGNTIYFGEGSWLTVV.